A selection of T cell receptor beta chains follows, all from one sample in a study of T cell repertoires in cytomegalovirus infection. Their antigens are not known. In TCRdb, the reads were re-called with MiXCR into one record per CDR3 protein. Altogether 250,000 to 300,000 distinct CDR3 sequences are present, around 20% being singletons, with the ten largest covering about 20%. Source: cultured PBMCs, taken from culture after CMV antigen stimulation. All receptors derive from a human donor in good health (CMV status not recorded). Some clones in this sample may be carry-over from other donors' samples. Each CDR3 is given without its conserved first and last residue. A clone size is listed for some rows: how often the clone was seen (once, few, many), or a class if it is expanded.

ASSLDRGGMAF,many,TRBV7-2
ASSPETGRYNEQF,few,TRBV7-3
ASSPPGSGNTGELF,NA,TRBV7-9
ATSRDGMGANYGYT,NA,TRBV15
ASSQVKPYRANEKLF,NA,TRBV4-1
ASSPLPGTSGSYEQY,NA,TRBV18
ASSTGGGPSYEQY,many,TRBV7-2
ASSKSRERTN,few,TRBV6-2/TRBV6-3
ASSPSGTRASKTQY,few,TRBV6-2/TRBV6-3
ASSFGTSGRYTSEQY,NA,TRBV7-2
ASSFSGRGSPADTQY,NA,TRBV7-2
ASSVALDTEAF,NA,TRBV9
ASSEYNEQF,few,TRBV7-9
ASTPGWDTEAF,NA,TRBV12-3/TRBV12-4
ATSRELDSDEAF,few,TRBV15
ASSLGLAKNGELF,NA,TRBV7-2
ASSKFQGQGETEQF,NA,TRBV19
ASSGPGTGGTEAF,many,TRBV11-2
ASSSLVAGTKETQY,NA,TRBV28
ASQTRDDGYT,few,TRBV19
ASSCQWGSGLAGVRVTGELF,NA,TRBV28
ASSAGDRGGSTEAF,many,TRBV11-3
ASSISRGRLRNEQF,few,TRBV19
ASNPARLAGHTDTQY,NA,TRBV12-3/TRBV12-4
ASRQGARTNTEAF,NA,TRBV19
ASSLFLGRRHSYEQY,many,TRBV7-2
ASSSGFGGADTQY,many,TRBV7-2
ASSGPTGNEKLF,NA,TRBV19
ASSAITGTGNNEQF,many,TRBV5-4
ASGKRELSNEQF,many,TRBV7-6
ASSLPSGRNNEQF,many,TRBV7-9
ASSTVKQGRTEAF,NA,TRBV5-4
ASSTTAAGGQY,few,TRBV5-8